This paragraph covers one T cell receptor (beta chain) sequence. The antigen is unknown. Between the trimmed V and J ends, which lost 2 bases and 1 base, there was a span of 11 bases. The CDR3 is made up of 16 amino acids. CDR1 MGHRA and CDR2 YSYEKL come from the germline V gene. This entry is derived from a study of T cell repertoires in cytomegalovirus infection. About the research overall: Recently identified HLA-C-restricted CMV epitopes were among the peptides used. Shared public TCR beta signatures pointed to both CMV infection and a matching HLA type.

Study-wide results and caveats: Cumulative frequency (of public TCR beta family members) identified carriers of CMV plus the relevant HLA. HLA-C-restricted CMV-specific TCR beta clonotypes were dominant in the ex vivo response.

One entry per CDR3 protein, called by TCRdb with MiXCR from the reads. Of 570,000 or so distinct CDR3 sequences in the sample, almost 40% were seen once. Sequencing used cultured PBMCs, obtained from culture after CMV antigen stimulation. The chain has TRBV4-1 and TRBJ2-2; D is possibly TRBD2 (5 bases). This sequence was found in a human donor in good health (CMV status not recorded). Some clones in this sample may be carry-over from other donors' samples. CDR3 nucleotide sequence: TGCGCCAGCAGCCAACCGACGGGAAAGAACACCGGGGAGCTGTTTTTT. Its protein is CASSQPTGKNTGELFF.